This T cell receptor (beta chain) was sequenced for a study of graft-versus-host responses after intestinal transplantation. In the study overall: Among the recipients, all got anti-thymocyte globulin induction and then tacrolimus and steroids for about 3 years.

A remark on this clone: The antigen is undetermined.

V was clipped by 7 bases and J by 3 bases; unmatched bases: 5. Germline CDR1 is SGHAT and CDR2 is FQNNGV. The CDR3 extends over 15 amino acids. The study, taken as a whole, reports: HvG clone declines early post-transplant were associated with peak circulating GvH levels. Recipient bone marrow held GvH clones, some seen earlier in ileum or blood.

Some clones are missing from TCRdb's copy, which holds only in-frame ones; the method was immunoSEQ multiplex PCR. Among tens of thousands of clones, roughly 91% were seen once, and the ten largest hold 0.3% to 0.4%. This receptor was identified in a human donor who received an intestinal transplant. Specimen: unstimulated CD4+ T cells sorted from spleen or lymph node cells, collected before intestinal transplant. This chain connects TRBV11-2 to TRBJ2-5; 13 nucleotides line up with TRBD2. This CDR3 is CASKAGLAGKETQYF. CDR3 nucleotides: TGTGCCAGCAAGGCGGGACTAGCGGGAAAAGAGACCCAGTACTTC.